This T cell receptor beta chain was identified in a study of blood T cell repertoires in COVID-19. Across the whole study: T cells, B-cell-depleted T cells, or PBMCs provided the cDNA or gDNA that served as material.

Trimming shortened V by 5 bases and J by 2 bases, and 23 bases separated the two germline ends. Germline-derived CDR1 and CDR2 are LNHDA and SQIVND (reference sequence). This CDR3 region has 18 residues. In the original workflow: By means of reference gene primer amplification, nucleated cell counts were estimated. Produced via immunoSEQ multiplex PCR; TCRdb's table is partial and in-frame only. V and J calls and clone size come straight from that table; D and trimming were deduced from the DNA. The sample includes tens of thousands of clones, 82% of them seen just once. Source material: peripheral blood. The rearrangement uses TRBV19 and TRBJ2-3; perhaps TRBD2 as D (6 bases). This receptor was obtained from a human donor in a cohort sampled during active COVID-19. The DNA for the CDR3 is TGTGCCAGTAGTTCGCCCCGGTCGGCGCGGGGATTCACAGATACGCAGTATTTT. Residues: CASSSPRSARGFTDTQYF.